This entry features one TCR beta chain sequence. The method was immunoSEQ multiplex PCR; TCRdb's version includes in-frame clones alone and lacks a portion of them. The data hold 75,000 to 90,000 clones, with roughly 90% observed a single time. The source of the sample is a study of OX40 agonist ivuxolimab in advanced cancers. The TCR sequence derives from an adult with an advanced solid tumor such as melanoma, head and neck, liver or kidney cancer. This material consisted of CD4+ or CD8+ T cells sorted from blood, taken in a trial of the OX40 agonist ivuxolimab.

The CDR3 DNA follows: TGTGCCAGCATGGGACACTACTCTGGGGCCAACGTCCTGACTTTC. Amino acids: CASMGHYSGANVLTF. The rearrangement uses TRBV5-8 and TRBJ2-6; perhaps TRBD1 as D (6 bases). The length of the CDR3 is 15 residues. V was clipped by 6 bases and J by 0 bases, with 10 bases between them. CDR1 and CDR2 from the germline V gene are SGHTS and YDEGEE.